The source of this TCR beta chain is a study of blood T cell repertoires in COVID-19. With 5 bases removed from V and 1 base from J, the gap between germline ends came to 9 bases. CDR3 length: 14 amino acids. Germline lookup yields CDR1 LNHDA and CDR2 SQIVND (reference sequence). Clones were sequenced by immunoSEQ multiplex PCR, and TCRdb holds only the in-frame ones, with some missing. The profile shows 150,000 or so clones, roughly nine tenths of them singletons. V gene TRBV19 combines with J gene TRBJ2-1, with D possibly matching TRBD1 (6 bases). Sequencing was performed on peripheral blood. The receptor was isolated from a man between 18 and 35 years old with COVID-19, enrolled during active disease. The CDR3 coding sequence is TGTGCCAGTAGTGACAGGAGATCCTACAATGAGCAGTTCTTC. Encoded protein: CASSDRRSYNEQFF.